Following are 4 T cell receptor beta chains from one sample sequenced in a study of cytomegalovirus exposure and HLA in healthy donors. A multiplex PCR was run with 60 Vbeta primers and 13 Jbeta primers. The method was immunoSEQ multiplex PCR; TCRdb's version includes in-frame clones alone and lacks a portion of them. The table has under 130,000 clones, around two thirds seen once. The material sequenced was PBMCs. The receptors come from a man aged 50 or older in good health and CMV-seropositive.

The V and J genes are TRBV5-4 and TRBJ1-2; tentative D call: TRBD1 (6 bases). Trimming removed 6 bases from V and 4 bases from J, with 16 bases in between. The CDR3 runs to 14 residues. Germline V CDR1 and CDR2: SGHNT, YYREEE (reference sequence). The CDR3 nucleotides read TGTGCCAGCACCTACGGACAGACGGGCTATGGCTACACCTTC. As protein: CASTYGQTGYGYTF.

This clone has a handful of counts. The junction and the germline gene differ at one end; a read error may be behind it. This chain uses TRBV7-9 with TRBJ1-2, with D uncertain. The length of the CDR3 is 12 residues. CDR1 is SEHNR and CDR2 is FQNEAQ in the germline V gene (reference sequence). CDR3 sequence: CSSSSVNYGYTF. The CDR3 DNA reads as TGTTCCAGCAGCTCCGTAAACTATGGCTACACCTTC.

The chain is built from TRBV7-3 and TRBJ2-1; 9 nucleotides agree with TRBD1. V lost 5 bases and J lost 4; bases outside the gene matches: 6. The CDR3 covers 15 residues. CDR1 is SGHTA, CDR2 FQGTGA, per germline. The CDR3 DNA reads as TGTGCCAGCAGCATGGACAGGGGCCCGTACAATGAGCAGTTCTTC. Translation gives CASSMDRGPYNEQFF.

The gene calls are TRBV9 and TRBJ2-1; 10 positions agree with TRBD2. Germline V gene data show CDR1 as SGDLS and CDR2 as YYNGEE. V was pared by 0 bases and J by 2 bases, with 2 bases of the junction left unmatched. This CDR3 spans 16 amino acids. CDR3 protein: CASSVEGTSAYNEQFF. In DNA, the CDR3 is TGTGCCAGCAGCGTAGAGGGGACTAGCGCCTACAATGAGCAGTTCTTC.